The 23 T cell receptor beta chains in this list originate from one sample, sequenced in a study of blood T cell repertoires in COVID-19. Here immunoSEQ multiplex PCR was the method, and the copy in TCRdb shows in-frame clones only, minus some. The sample includes roughly 70,000 clones, 88% of them seen just once. Sequencing was carried out using peripheral blood. The receptors here all came from a human donor in a cohort sampled during active COVID-19.

The chain joins TRBV7-6 to TRBJ2-1; D ambiguous. CDR1 and CDR2 from the germline V gene are SGHVS and FNYEAQ. Deletions cut 5 bases from V and 0 bases from J, with 17 bases between. This CDR3 is 17 amino acids long. DNA of the CDR3: TGTGCCAGCAGCCTCGGTATGGGCCAGAGCTCCTACAATGAGCAGTTCTTC. Residues: CASSLGMGQSSYNEQFF.

This clone was observed a handful of times. V and J are TRBV6-5 and TRBJ2-3; 11 nucleotides agree with TRBD2. CDR3 size: 14 residues. CDR1 and CDR2 (germline): MNHEY, SVGAGI. V lost 6 bases and J lost 5; bases outside the gene matches: 4. This CDR3 is CASSLAGGRDTQYF. Here the CDR3 DNA reads TGTGCCAGCAGCTTAGCGGGAGGGAGAGATACGCAGTATTTT.

In its sample, this clone ranks as medium-sized. The chain employs TRBV6-1 and TRBJ2-7; perhaps TRBD2 as D (6 bases). Germline assignment: CDR1 MNHNS and CDR2 SASEGT. The CDR3 contains 14 residues. Trimming removed 3 bases at V and 2 bases at J, with 11 bases between. The CDR3 DNA sequence: TGTGCCAGCAGTGAGTCGGGAGAGGCCTACGAGCAGTACGTC. This translates into CASSESGEAYEQYV.

This clone is a singleton in its sample. This rearrangement joins TRBV4-1 to TRBJ2-7, with no clear D. Looked up from germline, CDR1 is MGHRA and CDR2 is YSYEKL. V was trimmed by 5 bases and J by 2 bases, leaving 10 bases between them. The CDR3 covers 13 residues. As DNA, the CDR3 is TGCGCCAGCAGCGAGGAGATCACCTACGAGCAGTACGTC. Translating gives CASSEEITYEQYV.

The chain couples TRBV18 to TRBJ1-2; tentative D call: TRBD1 (5 bases). V was clipped by 6 bases and J by 7 bases, with 12 bases between them. The CDR3 runs to 12 residues. Germline V gene sequence: CDR1 KGHSH, CDR2 LQKENI. The CDR3 loop reads CASSLRDSGYTF. The CDR3 DNA sequence: TGTGCCAGCTCGCTCAGGGATTCTGGCTACACCTTC.

V usage is TRBV2 and J usage is TRBJ1-5; D possibly corresponds to TRBD1 (5 bases). Between the trimmed V and J ends, which lost 6 bases and 0 bases, there was a span of 15 bases. The CDR3 loop spans 16 amino acids. Germline V gene lookup returns CDR1 SNHLY and CDR2 FYNNEI. In DNA form, the CDR3 reads TGTGCCAGCAGCCCCCAGGGTGCCTATAGCAATCAGCCCCAGCATTTT. Amino acid sequence: CASSPQGAYSNQPQHF.

The V call is TRBV12-3 or TRBV12-4, the J call TRBJ2-1; D not resolved. The CDR3 runs 13 residues. The germline V and J ends were trimmed by 6 bases and 4 bases, with 10 bases remaining between them. CDR3 protein: CASRPEVYNEQFF. The DNA for the CDR3 is TGTGCCAGCAGACCCGAGGTATACAATGAGCAGTTCTTC.

This clone was picked up one time. The V and J genes are TRBV27 and TRBJ2-5, with 13 bases lining up with TRBD2. V lost 6 bases, J lost 1 base, and 2 bases stayed unmatched. The CDR3 extends over 15 amino acids. Germline values: CDR1 MNHEY, CDR2 SMNVEV (reference sequence). The chain's CDR3 is CASRGLAGTQETQYF. The DNA for the CDR3 is TGTGCCAGCAGGGGACTAGCGGGAACCCAAGAGACCCAGTACTTC.

This chain connects TRBV20-1 to TRBJ1-2; D not resolved. Trimming cost V 6 bases and J 7 bases, with 12 bases left between them. The V gene's germline CDR1 is DFQATT and CDR2 SNEGSKA (reference sequence). This CDR3 is built from 11 residues. CDR3 in DNA: TGCAGTGCCACTGGGCTTGGTGGCTACACCTTC. This translates into CSATGLGGYTF.

The chain has TRBV5-1 and TRBJ2-1; the D gene is possibly TRBD2 (5 bases). CDR3 length: 13 residues. CDR1 SGHRS and CDR2 YFSETQ come from the germline V gene. V lost 7 bases to trimming and J lost 9 bases, with 17 bases between them. The CDR3 reads CASRLGLEIEQFF. The CDR3 DNA reads as TGCGCCAGCCGCCTCGGACTGGAGATTGAGCAGTTCTTC.

Points on this clone: The junction differs from germline at one of its ends, possibly a read error. The chain couples TRBV7-7 to TRBJ2-1, with 10 bases identical to TRBD2. CDR1 and CDR2 from the germline V gene are SSHAT and FNYEAQ (reference sequence). The CDR3 covers 18 residues. The CDR3 loop is CASNPRMGLAGVRNEQFF. For the CDR3, the DNA is TGTGCTAGCAATCCCAGGATGGGGCTAGCGGGAGTTCGAAATGAGCAGTTCTTC.

The rearrangement links TRBV7-8 to TRBJ2-7; 8 positions agree with TRBD2. Germline CDR1 and CDR2: SGHVS and FQNEAQ. The CDR3 is made up of 14 amino acids. V gave up 1 base and J gave up 3 bases; unmatched junction bases: 2. The CDR3 region is CASSLGGTSYEQYV. The CDR3, as DNA: TGTGCCAGCAGCTTAGGGGGGACTAGCTACGAGCAGTACGTC.

This chain joins TRBV6-5 and TRBJ2-5, with D tentatively TRBD2 (7 bases). The CDR3 sequence is 15 residues long. V was clipped by 2 bases and J by 5 bases, with 15 bases between them. Looked up from germline, CDR1 is MNHEY and CDR2 is SVGAGI. The CDR3 here is CASSYGEGGTETQYF. The DNA for the CDR3 is TGTGCCAGCAGTTACGGGGAGGGGGGCACGGAGACCCAGTACTTC.

The chain has TRBV9 and TRBJ1-2, with D possibly TRBD1 on 5 matching bases. CDR3 length: 16 amino acids. The germline gives CDR1 SGDLS, CDR2 YYNGEE. V lost 1 base to trimming and J lost 0 bases, with 13 bases between them. DNA of the CDR3: TGTGCCAGCAGCGTACGACCGGACAACTCTAACTATGGCTACACCTTC. Its translation: CASSVRPDNSNYGYTF.

The chain recombines TRBV30 with TRBJ1-3; D gene uncertain. This CDR3 has 15 amino acids. Germline V CDR1 and CDR2: GTSNPN, SVGIG (reference sequence). Trimming took off 0 bases at V and 4 bases at J, with 13 bases between the two ends. The CDR3 loop is CAWSVQGRAGNTIYF. Here the CDR3 DNA reads TGTGCCTGGAGTGTACAAGGGAGAGCAGGAAACACCATATATTTT. Filled out from reference TRBV30 and TRBJ1-3, the complete variable domain reads SQTIHQWPATLVQPVGSPLSLECTVEGTSNPNLYWYRQAAGRGLQLLFYSVGIGQISSEVPQNLSASRPQDRQFILSSKKLLLSDSGFYLCAWSVQGRAGNTIYFGEGSWLTVV.

This clone was counted a few times. The chain has TRBV5-1 and TRBJ2-7; a weak D match, TRBD2 (6 bases). CDR1 is SGHRS and CDR2 is YFSETQ in the germline V gene. V was clipped by 4 bases and J by 0 bases, with 14 bases between them. The CDR3 has 15 residues. The CDR3 nucleotides read TGCGCCAGCAGCCCGGACGGGGGAAGCTCCTACGAGCAGTACTTC. It translates to CASSPDGGSSYEQYF.

As to this clone: The sample contains more than one DNA sequence encoding this CDR3. V gene TRBV9 combines with J gene TRBJ2-1; D not certain. This CDR3 region has 15 residues. The V end lost 1 base, the J end lost 0 bases, and 8 bases lay between the germline ends. Germline values: CDR1 SGDLS, CDR2 YYNGEE. The CDR3 is CASSVRSDSYNEQFF. The CDR3 DNA is TGTGCCAGCAGCGTACGGAGCGACTCCTACAATGAGCAGTTCTTC.

V is TRBV6-6 and J is TRBJ2-1; D might be TRBD1 (5 bases). The ends were cut back, 5 bases at V and 4 bases at J, with 12 bases in the middle. There are 14 residues in the CDR3. Germline loops: CDR1 MNHNY, CDR2 SVGAGI (reference sequence). The CDR3 spells CASSIRSGYNEQFF. DNA of the CDR3: TGTGCCAGCAGTATTCGATCAGGGTACAATGAGCAGTTCTTC.

This chain links TRBV18 with TRBJ2-1; 7 bases are shared with TRBD2. Germline loops: CDR1 KGHSH, CDR2 LQKENI. V lost 3 bases to trimming and J lost 9 bases; unmatched junction nucleotides: 5. CDR3 size: 13 residues. CDR3 residues: CASSPRLAGEQFF. Written as DNA, the CDR3 is TGTGCCAGCTCACCCCGACTAGCTGGTGAGCAGTTCTTC.

The V and J genes are TRBV5-5 and TRBJ2-5, with D maybe TRBD1 (5 bases). Germline V gene data show CDR1 as SGHKS and CDR2 as YYEKEE (reference sequence). Trimming removed 3 bases from V and 5 bases from J, with 11 bases in between. There are 13 residues in the CDR3. Written as DNA, the CDR3 is TGTGCCAGCAGCTCCTGGACACGGGAGACCCAGTACTTC. Translated, it gives CASSSWTRETQYF.

The chain recombines TRBV15 with TRBJ1-1; 7 bases match TRBD1. V dropped 1 base and J dropped 1; count of bases not matched to a gene: 0. This CDR3 spans 14 amino acids. The germline CDR1 and CDR2 sequences are LNHNV and YYDKDF (reference sequence). CDR3 sequence: CATSRGQGNTEAFF. In DNA form, the CDR3 reads TGTGCCACCAGCAGAGGACAGGGGAACACTGAAGCTTTCTTT.

The genes are TRBV7-9 and TRBJ2-1, with 16 nucleotides matching TRBD2. After removal of 6 bases from V and 10 bases from J, the junction contained 6 bases not matched to a gene. CDR3 length: 15 amino acids. In germline, CDR1 is SEHNR, CDR2 FQNEAQ (reference sequence). Written as DNA, the CDR3 is TGTGCCAGCAGAGCACCGGGACTAGCGGGAGGGGAGCAGTTCTTC. It specifies CASRAPGLAGGEQFF.

The J gene is TRBJ2-7, the V gene TRBV27; TRBD1 matches at 10 bases. V lost 3 bases and J lost 4; bases outside the gene matches: 3. The CDR3 has 14 residues. Germline lookup yields CDR1 MNHEY and CDR2 SMNVEV (reference sequence). In DNA form, the CDR3 reads TGTGCCAGCAGTTTCCGGGACAGGGGATACGAGCAGTACTTC. Its translation: CASSFRDRGYEQYF.